The 30 T cell receptor beta chains given below trace back to one sample, sequenced in a study of blood T cell repertoires in COVID-19. The method was immunoSEQ multiplex PCR; TCRdb's version includes in-frame clones alone and lacks a portion of them. The sample holds 200,000 to 250,000 clones, approximately 80% seen once. Sequenced: peripheral blood. The receptors originated from a woman aged 18-30 years with acute or convalescent COVID-19.

The CDR3 sequence is CATNRDFAYEQYF. The CDR3 nucleotides read TGCGCCACGAACCGGGACTTTGCCTACGAGCAGTACTTC. This chain uses TRBV10-2 with TRBJ2-7; tentative D call: TRBD2 (6 bases). Trimming pared 10 bases from V and 2 bases from J, leaving 15 bases between. CDR3 length: 13 residues. Germline CDR1 WSHSY, CDR2 SAAADI.

This clone was counted a single time. The J gene is TRBJ1-1, the V gene TRBV5-6, with TRBD1 identical over 7 bases. This CDR3 has 17 residues. Germline loops: CDR1 SGHDT, CDR2 YYEEEE. Germline trimming cut 1 base from V and 0 bases from J; bases unmatched to any gene: 9. This CDR3 is CASSLLRQGRMNTEAFF. Written as DNA, the CDR3 is TGTGCCAGCAGCTTGCTTCGACAGGGTCGGATGAACACTGAAGCTTTCTTT.

The J gene is TRBJ1-6, the V gene TRBV7-2; D not resolved. Trimming left V 5 bases short and J 9 bases short, with 17 bases between. Germline V gene sequence: CDR1 SGHTA, CDR2 FQGNSA. The CDR3 loop spans 15 amino acids. CDR3 sequence (DNA): TGTGCCAGCAGCCCCCGGACTGGATCGCCTTCACCCCTCCACTTT. This sequence encodes CASSPRTGSPSPLHF.

This clone has just a few counts. The genes are TRBV10-1 and TRBJ2-3; 8 bases line up with TRBD2. The CDR3 has 15 amino acids. The germline V gene encodes CDR1 WNHNN and CDR2 SYGVQD (reference sequence). The V and J ends lost 0 bases and 5 bases, in that order; junction bases with no gene match: 4. In nucleotides, the CDR3 is TGCGCCAGCAGTGAGTCTCCCGGGACTAGAGATACGCAGTATTTT. Protein: CASSESPGTRDTQYF.

The chain uses TRBV9 and TRBJ2-1; D might be TRBD2 (5 bases). The V end lost 3 bases, the J end lost 4 bases, and 14 bases lay between the germline ends. The CDR3 length is 15 residues. Germline CDR1 is SGDLS and CDR2 is YYNGEE. CDR3 loop: CASSARGMGYNEQFF. Here the CDR3 DNA reads TGTGCCAGCAGCGCTCGGGGAATGGGGTACAATGAGCAGTTCTTC.

About this clone: At one boundary the junction diverges from the germline segment, which might be a read error. The chain joins TRBV7-7 to TRBJ2-6; 7 bases fit TRBD1. The CDR3 covers 16 residues. Germline V lookup: CDR1 SSHAT, CDR2 FNYEAQ (reference sequence). The DNA for the CDR3 is TGTGCTAGCAGCTTAGCCCCACAGGGGGGGGCCAACGTCCTGACTTTC. This gives the protein CASSLAPQGGANVLTF.

V usage is TRBV9 and J usage is TRBJ1-5, with D unresolved. The CDR3 sequence is 15 residues long. The V end lost 4 bases, the J end lost 1 base, and 12 bases lay between the germline ends. From germline, CDR1 is SGDLS and CDR2 YYNGEE. The CDR3 bases are TGTGCCAGCAGCTTGGGGAGTCTGAGCAATCAGCCCCAGCATTTT. This codes for CASSLGSLSNQPQHF.

The CDR3 is CASSYIGEIFYEQYF. In DNA, the CDR3 is TGCGCCAGCAGCTACATCGGAGAAATCTTTTACGAGCAGTACTTC. This chain connects TRBV5-1 to TRBJ2-7; D is uncertain. The length of the CDR3 is 15 residues. V lost 3 bases to trimming and J lost 4 bases, with 17 bases between them. Germline V gene data show CDR1 as SGHRS and CDR2 as YFSETQ.

The V and J genes are TRBV19 and TRBJ2-3, with 12 bases aligning to TRBD2. There are 17 residues in the CDR3. Per the germline V gene, CDR1 is LNHDA and CDR2 is SQIVND (reference sequence). V shed 0 bases and J 5 bases; nucleotides not matched to a gene: 6. CDR3 nucleotide sequence: TGTGCCAGTAGTATAGATGTTCTAGCGGGAGGGGGAGATACGCAGTATTTT. Translation: CASSIDVLAGGGDTQYF. The whole variable domain, remainder taken from reference TRBV19 and TRBJ2-3, is DGGITQSPKYLFRKEGQNVTLSCEQNLNHDAMYWYRQDPGQGLRLIYYSQIVNDFQKGDIAEGYSVSREKKESFPLTVTSAQKNPTAFYLCASSIDVLAGGGDTQYFGPGTRLTVL.

The chain uses TRBV29-1 and TRBJ2-1, with 11 nucleotides matching TRBD2. The CDR3 contains 13 residues. Unmatched junction bases numbered 3, after V lost 4 bases and J lost 7 bases. Germline assignment: CDR1 SQVTM and CDR2 ANQGSEA. The CDR3 loop reads CSVGSGRGNEQFF. As DNA, the CDR3 is TGCAGCGTTGGTAGCGGGAGGGGTAATGAGCAGTTCTTC.

The chain has TRBV5-5 and TRBJ2-3, with 8 bases fitting TRBD1. The germline CDR1 and CDR2 sequences are SGHKS and YYEKEE (reference sequence). V was clipped by 0 bases and J by 4 bases; unmatched bases: 10. The CDR3 is made up of 17 amino acids. The CDR3 nucleotides are TGTGCCAGCAGCTTGGCCTTACAGGTGGACAGGGCAGATACGCAGTATTTT. As protein: CASSLALQVDRADTQYF.

This clone was recorded once. The V call is TRBV28, the J call TRBJ1-4; 7 nucleotides align to TRBD1. The CDR3 runs to 14 residues. Germline assignment: CDR1 MDHEN and CDR2 SYDVKM. V lost 8 bases and J lost 8; bases outside the gene matches: 11. CDR3 coding DNA: TGTGCCAGCTACGAGGGGGCGGGAAACGAAAAACTGTTTTTT. This sequence encodes CASYEGAGNEKLFF.

Only one count was recorded for this clone. The chain has TRBV5-1 and TRBJ2-1; 8 positions agree with TRBD2. J gave up 2 bases and V 5 bases, and 3 bases lay outside the gene matches. CDR1 SGHRS and CDR2 YFSETQ come from the germline V gene. The CDR3 length is 14 residues. CDR3 in DNA: TGCGCCAGCAGGGTTAGCGGGGCCTACAATGAGCAGTTCTTC. Encoded protein: CASRVSGAYNEQFF. The whole variable domain, remainder taken from reference TRBV5-1 and TRBJ2-1, is KAGVTQTPRYLIKTRGQQVTLSCSPISGHRSVSWYQQTPGQGLQFLFEYFSETQRNKGNFPGRFSGRQFSNSRSEMNVSTLELGDSALYLCASRVSGAYNEQFFGPGTRLTVL.

The V and J genes are TRBV7-2 and TRBJ2-3, with D tentatively TRBD1 (6 bases). The V gene's germline CDR1 is SGHTA and CDR2 FQGNSA. V lost 3 bases to trimming and J lost 3 bases, with 7 bases between them. The CDR3 extends over 13 amino acids. In nucleotides, the CDR3 is TGTGCCAGCAGCTTTAGGGGGACAGATACGCAGTATTTT. It translates to CASSFRGTDTQYF.

This chain connects TRBV2 to TRBJ2-2; TRBD2 matches 7 bases. Germline V gene sequence: CDR1 SNHLY, CDR2 FYNNEI. Unmatched junction bases numbered 11, after V lost 8 bases and J lost 5 bases. The CDR3 covers 15 residues. The DNA for the CDR3 is TGTGCCAGCCGGCTCGCTAGCGGAATAACCGGGGAGCTGTTTTTT. This sequence encodes CASRLASGITGELFF.

This sequence joins TRBV10-3 and TRBJ2-1; maybe TRBD2 (6 bases). CDR1 and CDR2 from the germline V gene are ENHRY and SYGVKD. V was pared by 0 bases and J by 4 bases, with 16 bases between. The CDR3 is 17 residues long. The CDR3 loop is CAISESAGVAAYNEQFF. The CDR3 DNA reads TGTGCCATCAGTGAGTCTGCTGGAGTAGCGGCTTACAATGAGCAGTTCTTC.

The chain employs TRBV30 and TRBJ1-6; 7 nucleotides match TRBD1. CDR3 size: 14 residues. The germline gives CDR1 GTSNPN, CDR2 SVGIG (reference sequence). Germline trimming cut 5 bases from V and 8 bases from J; bases unmatched to any gene: 9. Written as DNA, the CDR3 is TGTGCCTGGCGCTGGGGGACAGCGGATTCACCCCTCCACTTT. Protein sequence: CAWRWGTADSPLHF. The variable domain in full, with the rest retrieved from reference TRBV30 and TRBJ1-6, is SQTIHQWPATLVQPVGSPLSLECTVEGTSNPNLYWYRQAAGRGLQLLFYSVGIGQISSEVPQNLSASRPQDRQFILSSKKLLLSDSGFYLCAWRWGTADSPLHFGNGTRLTVT.

The chain recombines TRBV10-3 with TRBJ1-2, with TRBD1 matching over 7 bases. The trim removed 5 bases at V and 8 bases at J, leaving 11 bases unmatched. Per germline, CDR1 ENHRY and CDR2 SYGVKD. The CDR3 sequence is 14 residues long. CDR3 in amino acids: CAISTQTGTVGYTF. CDR3 DNA sequence: TGTGCCATCAGTACCCAGACAGGGACAGTCGGCTACACCTTC.

The chain employs TRBV7-9 and TRBJ2-1; 9 bases match TRBD2. The germline V gene has CDR1 SEHNR and CDR2 FQNEAQ (reference sequence). CDR3 length equals 14 residues. The trim removed 4 bases at V and 9 bases at J, leaving 7 bases unmatched. CDR3 DNA: TGTGCCAGCAGCTCCCTAGCGGGATATGGTGAGCAGTTCTTC. Its protein product is CASSSLAGYGEQFF. Using reference TRBV7-9 and TRBJ2-1 for the parts outside the CDR3, the full variable domain is DTGVSQNPRHKITKRGQNVTFRCDPISEHNRLYWYRQTLGQGPEFLTYFQNEAQLEKSRLLSDRFSAERPKGSFSTLEIQRTEQGDSAMYLCASSSLAGYGEQFFGPGTRLTVL.

V and J are TRBV27 and TRBJ1-2, with TRBD1 matching over 8 bases. The CDR3 sequence is 17 residues long. Germline values: CDR1 MNHEY, CDR2 SMNVEV (reference sequence). V lost 0 bases to trimming and J lost 5 bases; unmatched junction nucleotides: 11. The DNA of the CDR3 is TGTGCCAGCAGTTTATCCGGACAGGGAAGGGGGAGGTATGGCTACACCTTC. This translates into CASSLSGQGRGRYGYTF.

V is TRBV6-6 and J is TRBJ2-1; 10 bases fit TRBD2. CDR3 length: 17 amino acids. Per germline, CDR1 MNHNY and CDR2 SVGAGI (reference sequence). After removal of 5 bases from V and 7 bases from J, the junction contained 14 bases not matched to a gene. The CDR3 reads CASSPRRRLAGENEQFF. The CDR3 bases are TGTGCCAGCAGTCCCCGTCGTCGGCTAGCGGGAGAAAATGAGCAGTTCTTC.

The chain employs TRBV30 and TRBJ1-6, with 8 bases that match TRBD1. Germline-derived CDR1 and CDR2 are GTSNPN and SVGIG (reference sequence). The CDR3 spans 13 residues. J lost 7 bases, V lost 5 bases, and 4 bases had no gene match. The DNA of the CDR3 is TGTGCCTGGGGGGGACAGGCGAATTCACCCCTCCACTTT. This gives the protein CAWGGQANSPLHF.

V usage is TRBV28 and J usage is TRBJ2-3; 14 bases align to TRBD2. The CDR3 contains 20 residues. V was pared by 5 bases and J by 0 bases, with 13 bases of the junction left unmatched. CDR1 and CDR2 (germline): MDHEN, SYDVKM. In nucleotides, the CDR3 is TGTGCCAGCAGTAATAAGGGCAGGTGGACTAGCGGGGGGAGCACAGATACGCAGTATTTT. It codes for CASSNKGRWTSGGSTDTQYF.

This sequence joins TRBV18 and TRBJ2-5, with TRBD2 matching over 10 bases. The CDR3 totals 14 residues. Trimming took 3 bases from V and 13 from J; bases not matched to a gene: 11. The V gene's germline CDR1 is KGHSH and CDR2 LQKENI. For the CDR3, the DNA is TGTGCCAGCTCACCCGGACTAGCGGAGCCGGCGGTGTACTTC. Amino acid sequence: CASSPGLAEPAVYF.

This clone was recorded a few times. The rearrangement links TRBV4-3 to TRBJ2-2; D is perhaps TRBD1 (5 bases). Deletions cut 4 bases from V and 1 base from J, with 10 bases between. The germline V gene encodes CDR1 LGHNA and CDR2 YSLEER. This CDR3 region has 15 residues. In nucleotides, the CDR3 is TGCGCCAGCAGCCCTTACGACAGGAACACCGGGGAGCTGTTTTTT. Translation: CASSPYDRNTGELFF.

The chain has TRBV6-5 and TRBJ1-3; 8 bases map to TRBD1. The V gene's germline CDR1 is MNHEY and CDR2 SVGAGI. Losses at the gene ends were 7 bases for V and 4 bases for J; bases not matched to a gene: 3. The CDR3 runs to 13 residues. CDR3 loop: CASMPGGGNTIYF. In nucleotides, the CDR3 is TGTGCCAGCATGCCAGGGGGCGGAAACACCATATATTTT.

The gene calls are TRBV5-8 and TRBJ2-2; D perhaps matches TRBD2 (7 bases). The CDR3 runs 16 residues. V lost 4 bases to trimming and J lost 5 bases, with 18 bases between them. In germline, CDR1 is SGHTS, CDR2 YDEGEE. This CDR3 reads CASSKSRGATTGELFF. The CDR3 DNA reads as TGTGCCAGCAGCAAATCCCGGGGGGCTACGACCGGGGAGCTGTTTTTT.

The rearrangement uses TRBV5-4 and TRBJ1-2, with a weak D call TRBD1 (5 bases). This CDR3 region has 15 residues. V was cut by 5 bases and J by 2 bases, with 16 bases left in between. Germline V gene sequence: CDR1 SGHNT, CDR2 YYREEE (reference sequence). CDR3: CASSLIDSQNYGYTF. The CDR3 DNA reads as TGTGCCAGCAGTCTCATAGACAGTCAGAACTATGGCTACACCTTC.

The rearrangement uses TRBV6-5 and TRBJ2-7; 9 bases align to TRBD2. Losses at the gene ends were 4 bases for V and 3 bases for J; bases not matched to a gene: 4. The CDR3 spans 14 residues. Germline V gene lookup returns CDR1 MNHEY and CDR2 SVGAGI. This chain's CDR3 is CASSWTSDVYEQYF. The CDR3 nucleotides read TGTGCCAGCAGTTGGACTAGCGATGTCTACGAGCAGTACTTC.

On this clone: Just one base apart from a much larger clone, this may be a read error. The chain links TRBV7-9 to TRBJ1-2, with D unclear. The CDR3 is 14 residues long. Germline V gene data show CDR1 as SEHNR and CDR2 as FQNEAQ (reference sequence). The CDR3: CANSLAGWDYGYTF. CDR3 DNA: TGTGCCAACAGCTTGGCCGGGTGGGACTATGGCTACACCTTC.